The 19 T cell receptor beta chains below come from one sample, sequenced in a study of cytomegalovirus exposure and HLA in healthy donors. The PCR contained 60 Vbeta and 13 Jbeta primers. Assay: immunoSEQ multiplex PCR; the TCRdb copy retains only in-frame clones and omits some. The table lists approximately 190,000 clones, around 84% of them singletons. The sample taken for sequencing was PBMCs. These receptors originate from a middle-aged man in good health and CMV-seropositive.

V is TRBV7-2 and J is TRBJ2-7, with TRBD1 as a possible D gene (5 bases). The CDR3 contains 14 residues. V shed 7 bases and J shed 9 bases, with 22 bases lying between them. Germline V gives CDR1 SGHTA, CDR2 FQGNSA. This CDR3 reads CASTPDMPYEWQYF. CDR3 nucleotide sequence: TGTGCCAGCACCCCGGACATGCCCTACGAGTGGCAGTACTTC. The full variable domain, in which reference TRBV7-2 and TRBJ2-7 provide the parts outside the CDR3, is GAGVSQSPSNKVTEKGKDVELRCDPISGHTALYWYRQSLGQGLEFLIYFQGNSAPDKSGLPSDRFSAERTGGSVSTLTIQRTQQEDSAVYLCASTPDMPYEWQYFGPGTRLTVT.

The CDR3 DNA reads as TGTGCCAGCAGTTCAAGTCGAACAGGGCGGGTCACAGATACGCAGTATTTT. Translated, it gives CASSSSRTGRVTDTQYF. The chain combines TRBV27 with TRBJ2-3; the D gene is possibly TRBD1 (6 bases). CDR3 length: 17 residues. CDR1 MNHEY and CDR2 SMNVEV come from the germline V gene (reference sequence). The V end was cut by 4 bases, the J end by 2 bases, with 19 bases between.

The gene calls are TRBV9 and TRBJ2-7, with a possible D match to TRBD2 (6 bases). The CDR3 is made up of 14 amino acids. Trimming removed 0 bases from V and 9 bases from J, with 16 bases in between. Germline lookup yields CDR1 SGDLS and CDR2 YYNGEE. The CDR3 region has the DNA TGTGCCAGCAGCGTAGGGCCAGCGGGCGGATGGCAGTACTTC. It encodes CASSVGPAGGWQYF.

V is TRBV4-3 and J is TRBJ2-7; D is possibly TRBD1 (5 bases). V gave up 0 bases and J gave up 1 base, with 10 bases separating them. There are 15 residues in the CDR3. Per the germline V gene, CDR1 is LGHNA and CDR2 is YSLEER. CDR3 coding DNA: TGCGCCAGCAGCCAAGATCAGGGTAGGTCCTACGAGCAGTACTTC. It encodes CASSQDQGRSYEQYF.

J is TRBJ2-7 and V is TRBV7-8; 14 bases are a match to TRBD2. Trimming took 4 bases from V and 2 from J; bases not matched to a gene: 4. Germline CDR1 and CDR2: SGHVS and FQNEAQ. This CDR3 is built from 16 residues. CDR3: CASSSRTSGGTYEQYF. The CDR3 region has the DNA TGTGCCAGCAGCTCCCGGACTAGCGGGGGGACCTACGAGCAGTACTTC. Variable domain in full (rest from reference TRBV7-8 and TRBJ2-7): GAGVSQSPRYKVAKRGQDVALRCDPISGHVSLFWYQQALGQGPEFLTYFQNEAQLDKSGLPSDRFFAERPEGSVSTLKIQRTQQEDSAVYLCASSSRTSGGTYEQYFGPGTRLTVT.

V is TRBV19 and J is TRBJ1-3, with D uncertain. V gave up 6 bases and J gave up 0 bases, with 12 bases separating them. This CDR3 is built from 15 residues. Germline loops: CDR1 LNHDA, CDR2 SQIVND (reference sequence). The chain's CDR3 is CASRDRGNSGNTIYF. CDR3 DNA: TGTGCCAGTAGAGACCGCGGGAACTCTGGAAACACCATATATTTT.

The chain joins TRBV7-2 to TRBJ2-1; the match to TRBD2 covers 8 bases. The CDR3 has 16 amino acids. The ends lost 6 bases at V and 5 bases at J; junction bases unmatched: 12. The germline gives CDR1 SGHTA, CDR2 FQGNSA. Written as DNA, the CDR3 is TGTGCCAGCAGATATCCGGGACTAGGACCCCACAATGAGCAGTTCTTC. Protein sequence: CASRYPGLGPHNEQFF. Together with reference TRBV7-2 and TRBJ2-1, the CDR3 gives the full variable domain: GAGVSQSPSNKVTEKGKDVELRCDPISGHTALYWYRQSLGQGLEFLIYFQGNSAPDKSGLPSDRFSAERTGGSVSTLTIQRTQQEDSAVYLCASRYPGLGPHNEQFFGPGTRLTVL.

The chain uses TRBV2 and TRBJ1-1, with D possibly matching TRBD1 (6 bases). Germline V gives CDR1 SNHLY, CDR2 FYNNEI. The CDR3 covers 13 residues. The V and J ends lost 7 bases and 1 base respectively, with 10 bases between them. This chain's CDR3 is CASTQTGNTEAFF. The CDR3 nucleotides read TGTGCCAGCACCCAGACAGGGAACACTGAAGCTTTCTTT.

This sequence joins TRBV12-2 and TRBJ1-1; no check of the table's D call, TRBD1, against the DNA was made. TRBV12-2 is classified as a pseudogene. CDR3 length equals 20 residues. The CDR3 DNA follows: TGTGCAAGTCGCTTAGCCATAGACGGCTTTCAGGCGTGGCTGGGCACTGAAGCTTTCTTT. It codes for CASRLAIDGFQAWLGTEAFF.

The V call is TRBV4-1, the J call TRBJ2-5; 7 bases are shared with TRBD2. TRBJ2-7 explains the end of the DNA better; the J call may be wrong. This CDR3 contains 16 residues. Germline CDR1 MGHRA, CDR2 YSYEKL. In nucleotides, the CDR3 is TGCGCCAGCAGCCAAGTAGGCGGGAGCCTCTCCTACGAGCAGTACTTC. It translates to CASSQVGGSLSYEQYF.

The rearrangement joins TRBV15 to TRBJ2-1, with D tentatively TRBD2 (5 bases). The V gene lost 4 bases and the J gene lost 4 bases, with 17 bases spanning the gap. This CDR3 is built from 16 residues. Germline V gives CDR1 LNHNV, CDR2 YYDKDF (reference sequence). For the CDR3, the DNA is TGTGCCACCAGCACATCCTCTCAGCGACTATACAATGAGCAGTTCTTC. Translating it yields CATSTSSQRLYNEQFF. The entire variable domain, with the rest obtained from reference TRBV15 and TRBJ2-1, is as follows: DAMVIQNPRYQVTQFGKPVTLSCSQTLNHNVMYWYQQKSSQAPKLLFHYYDKDFNNEADTPDNFQSRRPNTSFCFLDIRSPGLGDTAMYLCATSTSSQRLYNEQFFGPGTRLTVL.

CDR3 loop: CASSLGGLVGADTQYF. The CDR3 DNA is TGTGCCAGCAGCTTAGGGGGACTAGTCGGGGCAGATACGCAGTATTTT. This chain uses TRBV7-8 with TRBJ2-3, with 8 bases that match TRBD2. The CDR3 length is 16 residues. CDR1 and CDR2 (germline): SGHVS, FQNEAQ. V was clipped by 1 base and J by 4 bases; unmatched bases: 7.

The V gene is TRBV27, the J gene TRBJ1-5, with TRBD1 as a possible D gene (6 bases). V shed 6 bases and J shed 9 bases, with 15 bases lying between them. The CDR3 spans 13 residues. Germline loops: CDR1 MNHEY, CDR2 SMNVEV (reference sequence). The CDR3 region is CASRYNQGLPQHF. The DNA for the CDR3 is TGTGCCAGCAGATATAACCAGGGGTTGCCCCAGCATTTT.

The V and J genes are TRBV6-1 and TRBJ2-7; 7 nucleotides align to TRBD2. CDR1 and CDR2 from the germline V gene are MNHNS and SASEGT. The ends lost 6 bases at V and 1 base at J; junction bases unmatched: 9. The CDR3 is made up of 15 amino acids. CDR3 nucleotides: TGTGCCAGCAGAACGGGCCTCGGGGGGTCCTACGAGCAGTACTTC. Translation gives CASRTGLGGSYEQYF.

This clone has only one observation. V gene TRBV7-2 combines with J gene TRBJ2-7; 9 bases are a match to TRBD1. The CDR3 has 14 residues. Germline V gene lookup returns CDR1 SGHTA and CDR2 FQGNSA. Trimming cost V 5 bases and J 0 bases; bases outside gene matches: 2. DNA of the CDR3: TGTGCCAGCAGCCCGACAGGGGGCTCCTACGAGCAGTACTTC. This codes for CASSPTGGSYEQYF.

The chain carries TRBV15 and TRBJ2-5; 10 bases match TRBD2. With the DNA end fitting TRBJ2-7 better, the J assignment may be wrong. Germline V lookup: CDR1 LNHNV, CDR2 YYDKDF (reference sequence). The CDR3 consists of 14 residues. For the CDR3, the DNA is TGTGCCGTACAGAGGACTAGCGGTTCCTACGAGCAGTACTTC. It encodes CAVQRTSGSYEQYF.

The V gene is TRBV6-6, the J gene TRBJ2-7; TRBD1 matches at 12 bases. V trimming: 6 bases; J trimming: 6 bases; junction bases outside the gene matches: 6. The CDR3 sequence is 14 residues long. CDR1 is MNHNY and CDR2 is SVGAGI in the germline V gene (reference sequence). The DNA for the CDR3 is TGTGCCAGCAGCTCCGGGACAGGGGGCGCCGAGCAGTACTTC. It encodes CASSSGTGGAEQYF.

V is TRBV5-5 and J is TRBJ1-3, with 9 nucleotides matching TRBD1. Looked up from germline, CDR1 is SGHKS and CDR2 is YYEKEE (reference sequence). V lost 4 bases and J lost 2; bases outside the gene matches: 4. CDR3 length equals 15 residues. The DNA of the CDR3 is TGTGCCAGCAGCGTAGGACAGGGGACTGGAAACACCATATATTTT. This translates into CASSVGQGTGNTIYF.

The rearrangement uses TRBV27 and TRBJ2-3; D not resolved. The CDR3 extends over 13 amino acids. V was trimmed by 3 bases and J by 6 bases, leaving 10 bases between them. The germline CDR1 and CDR2 sequences are MNHEY and SMNVEV (reference sequence). The CDR3 reads CASSFSGADTQYF. In DNA form, the CDR3 reads TGTGCCAGCAGTTTCTCCGGAGCGGATACGCAGTATTTT.